What follows are 8 T cell receptor beta chains derived from one specimen sequenced in a study of blood T cell repertoires in COVID-19. Sequencing was performed with immunoSEQ multiplex PCR; in TCRdb, only in-frame clones are kept and a portion is missing. Among under 200,000 clones, about 80% were seen once, and the ten largest hold roughly 1.9%. The specimen sequenced was peripheral blood. The receptors were sampled from a woman aged 80 or older with acute or convalescent COVID-19.

This sequence joins TRBV7-2 and TRBJ2-2; 7 bases match TRBD2. After removal of 4 bases from V and 4 bases from J, the junction contained 6 bases not matched to a gene. Germline V gene data show CDR1 as SGHTA and CDR2 as FQGNSA. This CDR3 spans 15 amino acids. The CDR3 loop reads CASSSSGGGTGELFF. CDR3 coding DNA: TGTGCCAGCAGCTCCTCGGGGGGTGGCACCGGGGAGCTGTTTTTT. Full variable domain (missing parts from reference TRBV7-2 and TRBJ2-2): GAGVSQSPSNKVTEKGKDVELRCDPISGHTALYWYRQSLGQGLEFLIYFQGNSAPDKSGLPSDRFSAERTGGSVSTLTIQRTQQEDSAVYLCASSSSGGGTGELFFGEGSRLTVL.

In regard to this clone: This same CDR3 is encoded by further DNA sequences in the sample. The rearrangement joins TRBV19 to TRBJ2-7, with D possibly TRBD1 on 5 matching bases. The CDR3 is 12 residues long. V was shortened by 5 bases and J by 4 bases, with 9 bases between the two germline ends. CDR1 is LNHDA, CDR2 SQIVND, per germline (reference sequence). DNA for the CDR3: TGTGCCAGTAGTTCTCAGGGTTACGAGCAGTACTTC. The encoded protein is CASSSQGYEQYF.

The gene calls are TRBV7-6 and TRBJ2-5; 7 positions match TRBD2. V shed 2 bases and J 4 bases; nucleotides not matched to a gene: 4. CDR1 and CDR2 from the germline V gene are SGHVS and FNYEAQ. The CDR3 is made up of 14 amino acids. The CDR3 is CASSLSTGGETQYF. CDR3 in DNA: TGTGCCAGCAGCTTATCTACGGGGGGAGAGACCCAGTACTTC.

CDR3 sequence: CASTKIRDTGELFF. The CDR3, as DNA: TGTGCCAGCACCAAAATCCGGGACACCGGGGAGCTGTTTTTT. The chain is built from TRBV2 and TRBJ2-2, with D unclear. This CDR3 has 14 amino acids. The V end lost 7 bases, the J end lost 3 bases, and 12 bases lay between the germline ends. Germline CDR1 SNHLY, CDR2 FYNNEI.

The DNA for the CDR3 is TGTGCCAGCACTGCTCCCGGGTTTGGGGAGCTGTTTTTT. Residues: CASTAPGFGELFF. This chain joins TRBV6-5 and TRBJ2-2; D is unclear. Trimming left V 7 bases short and J 8 bases short, with 14 bases between. The CDR3 runs 13 residues. The germline CDR1 and CDR2 sequences are MNHEY and SVGAGI.

The V gene is TRBV20-1, the J gene TRBJ1-1, with D uncertain. Trimming removed 3 bases from V and 9 bases from J, with 11 bases in between. The CDR3 is made up of 11 amino acids. Germline V gene lookup returns CDR1 DFQATT and CDR2 SNEGSKA (reference sequence). The CDR3 sequence is CSASIVPQAFF. The DNA for the CDR3 is TGCAGTGCTAGTATCGTCCCCCAAGCTTTCTTT.

The V and J genes are TRBV19 and TRBJ1-1; D is undetermined. The CDR3 extends over 13 amino acids. Trimming left V 4 bases short and J 1 base short, with 7 bases between. The germline V gene encodes CDR1 LNHDA and CDR2 SQIVND (reference sequence). The CDR3 DNA sequence: TGTGCCAGTAGTACATCCCCGAACACTGAAGCTTTCTTT. Translation: CASSTSPNTEAFF. Looking up the rest from reference TRBV19 and TRBJ1-1 gives the full variable domain: DGGITQSPKYLFRKEGQNVTLSCEQNLNHDAMYWYRQDPGQGLRLIYYSQIVNDFQKGDIAEGYSVSREKKESFPLTVTSAQKNPTAFYLCASSTSPNTEAFFGQGTRLTVV.

The gene calls are TRBV19 and TRBJ1-1; maybe TRBD1 (6 bases). V gave up 5 bases and J gave up 2 bases, with 15 bases separating them. Germline values: CDR1 LNHDA, CDR2 SQIVND (reference sequence). This CDR3 is 15 amino acids long. The CDR3 nucleotides are TGTGCCAGTAGTCCCGCGACAGGACGAAACACTGAAGCTTTCTTT. Its translation is CASSPATGRNTEAFF.